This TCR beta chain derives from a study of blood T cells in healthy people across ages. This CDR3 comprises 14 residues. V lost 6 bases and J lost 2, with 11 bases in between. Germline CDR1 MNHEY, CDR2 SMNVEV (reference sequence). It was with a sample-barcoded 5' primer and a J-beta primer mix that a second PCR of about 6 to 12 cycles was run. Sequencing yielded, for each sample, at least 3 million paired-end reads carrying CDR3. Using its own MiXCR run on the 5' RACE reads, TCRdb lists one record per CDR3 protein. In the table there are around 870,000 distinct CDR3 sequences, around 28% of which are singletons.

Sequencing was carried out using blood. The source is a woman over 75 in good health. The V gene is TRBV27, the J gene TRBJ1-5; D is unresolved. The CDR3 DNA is TGTGCCAGCAGGAGCGGGTTGGGCAATCAGCCCCAGCATTTT. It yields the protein CASRSGLGNQPQHF.